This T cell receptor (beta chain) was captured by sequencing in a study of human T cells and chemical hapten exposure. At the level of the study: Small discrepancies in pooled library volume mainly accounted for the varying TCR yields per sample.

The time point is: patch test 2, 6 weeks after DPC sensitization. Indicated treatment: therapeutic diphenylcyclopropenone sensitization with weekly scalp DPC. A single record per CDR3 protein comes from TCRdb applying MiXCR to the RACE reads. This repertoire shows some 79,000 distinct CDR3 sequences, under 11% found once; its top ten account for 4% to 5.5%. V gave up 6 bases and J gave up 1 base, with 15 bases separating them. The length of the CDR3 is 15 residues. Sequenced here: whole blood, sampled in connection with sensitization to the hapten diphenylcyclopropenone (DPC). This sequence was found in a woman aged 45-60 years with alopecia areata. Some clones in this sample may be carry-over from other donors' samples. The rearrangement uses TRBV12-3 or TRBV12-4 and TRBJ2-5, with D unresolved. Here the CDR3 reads CASRPKSGGQETQYF. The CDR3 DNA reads TGTGCCAGCAGGCCCAAATCTGGTGGCCAAGAGACCCAGTACTTC.